Given below is one TCR beta chain in context. Its antigen is not identified. PCR primers comprised 60 Vbeta and 13 Jbeta primers. Profiled with immunoSEQ multiplex PCR; TCRdb holds only in-frame clones, not every one. The repertoire holds a few hundred thousand clones, around 88% seen once, with 0.9% to 1.1% in the top ten. The CDR3 consists of 15 residues. Germline loops: CDR1 SGHDT, CDR2 YYEEEE. V lost 3 bases to trimming and J lost 4 bases; unmatched junction nucleotides: 9. These data originate in a study of cytomegalovirus exposure and HLA in healthy donors. Regarding the study as a whole: As a later analysis showed, a missense DCLRE1C variant was linked to trimming of TCR beta V- and J-genes. According to an earlier analysis, most TCR beta V segments yielded productive rearrangements about 87% or about 30% of the time. Later, an analysis showed that TCR beta chains associated with HLA were more clonally expanded than others that were equally common. Presence/absence analyses assumed roughly uniform sequencing depth across donors, which may not hold.

This TCR was sampled from a woman younger than 35 in good health and CMV-seronegative. The rearrangement uses TRBV5-6 and TRBJ2-7; 8 bases align to TRBD1. The sequenced material came from PBMCs. CDR3 sequence (DNA): TGTGCCAGCAGCTCTAGGACAGGGTTGGTTTACGAGCAGTACTTC. Amino acids: CASSSRTGLVYEQYF.